Each of the 14 T cell receptor beta chains below was sequenced from the same sample in a study of cytomegalovirus exposure and HLA in healthy donors. 13 Jbeta primers and 60 Vbeta primers were used for the PCR. Profiled with immunoSEQ multiplex PCR; TCRdb holds only in-frame clones, not every one. The table has almost 200,000 clones, about four fifths seen once. Material for sequencing was PBMCs. The origin of the receptors is a male donor in good health and CMV-seropositive.

The chain recombines TRBV10-3 with TRBJ2-7; TRBD1 might be the D (6 bases). V was shortened by 8 bases and J by 8 bases, with 19 bases between the two germline ends. The CDR3 consists of 13 residues. The germline V gene encodes CDR1 ENHRY and CDR2 SYGVKD. The CDR3 loop is CAIHPGQGRQQYF. The CDR3, as DNA: TGTGCCATCCACCCCGGGCAGGGGCGTCAGCAGTACTTC.

The chain combines TRBV28 with TRBJ2-7, with TRBD1 identical over 9 bases. J gave up 5 bases and V 6 bases, and 11 bases lay outside the gene matches. The germline gives CDR1 MDHEN, CDR2 SYDVKM. The CDR3 sequence is 15 residues long. CDR3 protein: CASSPNRGLIHEQYF. CDR3 nucleotide sequence: TGTGCCAGCAGCCCTAACAGGGGGCTAATCCACGAGCAGTACTTC.

The gene calls are TRBV15 and TRBJ1-5; 7 bases are shared with TRBD1. The CDR3 consists of 14 residues. Germline-derived CDR1 and CDR2 are LNHNV and YYDKDF (reference sequence). V lost 5 bases to trimming and J lost 4 bases; unmatched junction nucleotides: 5. CDR3 loop: CATSETGQNQPQHF. The DNA for the CDR3 is TGTGCCACCAGCGAGACAGGGCAAAATCAGCCCCAGCATTTT.

The chain has TRBV10-3 and TRBJ2-7; 10 nucleotides agree with TRBD2. The CDR3 is 14 residues long. Germline-derived CDR1 and CDR2 are ENHRY and SYGVKD. The trim removed 2 bases at V and 7 bases at J, leaving 5 bases unmatched. The CDR3, as DNA: TGTGCCATCAGTGAGCTAGCGGGAGCGGGGGAGCAGTACTTC. Translating gives CAISELAGAGEQYF.

The V gene is TRBV10-3, the J gene TRBJ1-2, with TRBD1 matching 8 bases. Germline V gives CDR1 ENHRY, CDR2 SYGVKD. There are 19 residues in the CDR3. V lost 3 bases, J lost 6 bases, and 21 bases stayed unmatched. CDR3 DNA sequence: TGTGCCATCAGTGAACTCCCGACCTTACGGACAGGGAAGGAAGATGGCTACACCTTC. Residues: CAISELPTLRTGKEDGYTF.

The chain uses TRBV9 and TRBJ2-1; possible D gene TRBD1, 5 bases. The CDR3 consists of 13 residues. The germline CDR1 and CDR2 sequences are SGDLS and YYNGEE. The ends were cut back, 6 bases at V and 9 bases at J, with 16 bases in the middle. DNA for the CDR3: TGTGCCAGCACAACCTCTAACAGGCCTGAGCAGTTCTTC. Residues: CASTTSNRPEQFF.

The chain links TRBV9 to TRBJ2-1; maybe TRBD2 (5 bases). Per germline, CDR1 SGDLS and CDR2 YYNGEE. V was cut by 3 bases and J by 8 bases, with 15 bases left in between. This CDR3 region has 14 residues. CDR3 residues: CASSARSGFDEQFF. CDR3 nucleotide sequence: TGTGCCAGCAGCGCCCGATCGGGGTTCGATGAGCAGTTCTTC.

The chain is built from TRBV19 and TRBJ2-5; the D gene is possibly TRBD2 (6 bases). The V gene's germline CDR1 is LNHDA and CDR2 SQIVND (reference sequence). The V end was cut by 8 bases, the J end by 4 bases, with 17 bases between. This CDR3 contains 14 residues. CDR3 in amino acids: CASADQGGGETQYF. The DNA for the CDR3 is TGTGCCAGTGCGGACCAGGGAGGAGGAGAGACCCAGTACTTC.

The chain joins TRBV13 to TRBJ2-5; tentative D call: TRBD1 (5 bases). Trimming removed 3 bases from V and 6 bases from J, with 14 bases in between. The CDR3 consists of 14 residues. CDR1 is PRHDT, CDR2 FYEKMQ, per germline (reference sequence). CDR3 amino acids: CASSLNQGKKTQYF. CDR3 nucleotide sequence: TGTGCCAGCAGCTTGAACCAGGGTAAGAAGACCCAGTACTTC.

This chain links TRBV19 with TRBJ2-7; 10 positions match TRBD1. The CDR3 contains 16 residues. The J segment lost 3 bases and the V segment lost 1 base, leaving 6 bases of the junction unmatched. The V gene's germline CDR1 is LNHDA and CDR2 SQIVND (reference sequence). The CDR3 spells CASSIVGTGDNYEQYF. CDR3 bases: TGTGCCAGTAGTATAGTGGGGACAGGGGATAACTACGAGCAGTACTTC.

This chain joins TRBV19 and TRBJ2-5; a possible D gene is TRBD1 (6 bases). The CDR3 sequence is 13 residues long. Germline assignment: CDR1 LNHDA and CDR2 SQIVND (reference sequence). With 5 bases removed from V and 1 base from J, the gap between germline ends came to 8 bases. For the CDR3, the DNA is TGTGCCAGTAGTTCAGGGGTCCAAGAGACCCAGTACTTC. It translates to CASSSGVQETQYF.

This chain links TRBV7-6 with TRBJ2-5; TRBD1 aligns across 7 bases. The J segment lost 0 bases and the V segment lost 6 bases, leaving 4 bases of the junction unmatched. The CDR3 is 14 amino acids. Germline V CDR1 and CDR2: SGHVS, FNYEAQ. Here the CDR3 reads CASRLGQNQETQYF. CDR3 nucleotide sequence: TGTGCCAGCAGACTGGGACAGAACCAAGAGACCCAGTACTTC.

This rearrangement joins TRBV4-3 to TRBJ2-7, with D maybe TRBD1 (7 bases). Germline V CDR1 and CDR2: LGHNA, YSLEER. V was trimmed by 3 bases and J by 5 bases, leaving 17 bases between them. The length of the CDR3 is 15 residues. The CDR3 sequence: CASSHYRGAGNEQYF. The CDR3 DNA follows: TGCGCCAGCAGCCACTACAGGGGAGCGGGTAACGAGCAGTACTTC.

This chain links TRBV28 with TRBJ2-3; D gene uncertain. This CDR3 comprises 13 residues. V was trimmed by 1 base and J by 4 bases, leaving 6 bases between them. Germline V CDR1 and CDR2: MDHEN, SYDVKM. DNA for the CDR3: TGTGCCAGCAGTTTATCTATTGCAGATACGCAGTATTTT. Translation gives CASSLSIADTQYF.